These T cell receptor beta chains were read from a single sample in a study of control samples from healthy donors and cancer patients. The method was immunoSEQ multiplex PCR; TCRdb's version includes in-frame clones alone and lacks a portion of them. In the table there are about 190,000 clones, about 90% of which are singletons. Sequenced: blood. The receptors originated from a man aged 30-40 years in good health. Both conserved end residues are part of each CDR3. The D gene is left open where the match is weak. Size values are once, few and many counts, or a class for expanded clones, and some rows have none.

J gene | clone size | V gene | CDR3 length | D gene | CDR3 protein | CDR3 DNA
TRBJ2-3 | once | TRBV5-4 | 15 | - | CASSLPTGFTDTQYF | TGTGCCAGCAGCTTGCCGACTGGTTTCACAGATACGCAGTATTTT
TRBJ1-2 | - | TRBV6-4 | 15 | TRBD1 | CASSEETGPTRGYTF | TGTGCCAGCAGTGAGGAGACAGGGCCCACGCGGGGCTACACCTTC
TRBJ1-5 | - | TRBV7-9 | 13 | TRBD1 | CASSAQGDQPQHF | TGTGCCAGCAGCGCACAGGGGGATCAGCCCCAGCATTTT
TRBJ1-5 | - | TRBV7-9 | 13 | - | CASTREGGQPQHF | TGTGCCAGCACAAGAGAGGGGGGGCAGCCCCAGCATTTT
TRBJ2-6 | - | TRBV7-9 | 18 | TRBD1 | CASQKIGTGGRGANVLTF | TGTGCCAGCCAGAAAATCGGGACAGGGGGTCGTGGGGCCAACGTCCTGACTTTC
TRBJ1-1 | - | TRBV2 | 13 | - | CASSERGNTEAFF | TGTGCCAGCAGTGAACGGGGGAACACTGAAGCTTTCTTT
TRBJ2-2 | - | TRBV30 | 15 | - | CAWSPTSSNTGELFF | TGTGCCTGGAGTCCGACTAGTTCGAACACCGGGGAGCTGTTTTTT
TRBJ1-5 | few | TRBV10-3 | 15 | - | CAIREGLESNQPQHF | TGTGCCATCAGGGAGGGACTCGAAAGCAATCAGCCCCAGCATTTT
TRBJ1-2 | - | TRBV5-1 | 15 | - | CASAEGQLANYGYTF | TGCGCCAGCGCCGAGGGCCAGTTAGCTAACTATGGCTACACCTTC
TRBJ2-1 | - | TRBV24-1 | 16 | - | CATSDPGAGAHNEQFF | TGTGCCACCAGTGACCCCGGGGCAGGGGCCCACAATGAGCAGTTCTTC
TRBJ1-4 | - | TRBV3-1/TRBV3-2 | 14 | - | CASSQVTVNEKLFF | TGTGCCAGCAGCCAAGTGACAGTAAATGAAAAACTGTTTTTT
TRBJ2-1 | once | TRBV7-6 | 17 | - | CASSLGGEGGFFSEQFF | TGTGCCAGCAGCTTAGGGGGAGAGGGGGGATTTTTCTCTGAGCAGTTCTTC
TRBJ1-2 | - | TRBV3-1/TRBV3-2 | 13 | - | CASSQEGVGGYTF | TGTGCCAGCAGCCAAGAAGGGGTAGGCGGCTACACCTTC
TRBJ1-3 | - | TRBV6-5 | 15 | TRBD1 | CASTGQGLQGNTIYF | TGTGCCAGCACAGGACAGGGGTTGCAGGGAAACACCATATATTTT
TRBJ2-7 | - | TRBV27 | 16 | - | CASSSAPGGGSYEQYF | TGTGCCAGCAGTTCCGCCCCCGGGGGAGGCTCCTACGAGCAGTACTTC
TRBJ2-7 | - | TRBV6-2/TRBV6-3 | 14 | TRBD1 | CASSYPNRGSEQYF | TGTGCCAGCAGTTACCCGAACAGGGGTAGCGAGCAGTACTTC
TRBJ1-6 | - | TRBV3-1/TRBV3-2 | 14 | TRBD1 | CASSQRTGGLSLHF | TGTGCCAGCAGCCAAAGGACAGGGGGCCTATCCCTCCACTTT
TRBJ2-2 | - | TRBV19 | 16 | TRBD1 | CASSKGQGAPGGELFF | TGTGCCAGTAGTAAGGGACAGGGGGCGCCAGGCGGGGAGCTGTTTTTT
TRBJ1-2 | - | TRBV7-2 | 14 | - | CASSLRQANYGYTF | TGTGCCAGCAGCTTAAGGCAAGCTAACTATGGCTACACCTTC
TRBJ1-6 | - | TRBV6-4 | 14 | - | CASSDRTANSPLHF | TGTGCCAGCAGTGACCGGACGGCTAATTCACCCCTCCACTTT
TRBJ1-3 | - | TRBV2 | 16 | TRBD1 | CASSDQGQSSGNTIYF | TGTGCCAGCAGTGATCAGGGACAGAGCTCTGGAAACACCATATATTTT
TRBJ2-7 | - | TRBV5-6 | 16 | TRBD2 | CASSLISGGAFYEQYF | TGTGCCAGCAGCTTGATTAGCGGGGGCGCATTCTACGAGCAGTACTTC
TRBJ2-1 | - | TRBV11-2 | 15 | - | CASSLEFSSYNEQFF | TGTGCCAGCAGCTTAGAGTTTTCATCCTACAATGAGCAGTTCTTC
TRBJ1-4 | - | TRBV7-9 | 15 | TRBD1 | CASSLGTGRNEKLFF | TGTGCCAGCAGCTTAGGGACAGGGCGGAATGAAAAACTGTTTTTT
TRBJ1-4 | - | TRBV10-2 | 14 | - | CASSGWETNEKLFF | TGCGCCAGCAGTGGTTGGGAGACTAATGAAAAACTGTTTTTT
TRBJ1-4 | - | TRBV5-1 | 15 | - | CASSVGRGTNEKLFF | TGCGCCAGCAGCGTGGGTAGGGGCACTAATGAAAAACTGTTTTTT
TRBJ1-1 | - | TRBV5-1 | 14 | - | CASSLEPTRGEAFF | TGCGCCAGCAGCCTGGAACCCACAAGGGGTGAAGCTTTCTTT
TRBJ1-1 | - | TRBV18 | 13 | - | CASSPAMNTEAFF | TGTGCCAGCTCACCTGCAATGAACACTGAAGCTTTCTTT
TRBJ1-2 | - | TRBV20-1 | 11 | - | CSVRVRDGYTF | TGCAGTGTCCGGGTGCGAGATGGCTACACCTTC
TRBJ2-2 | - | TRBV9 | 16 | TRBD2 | CASSHLWSSGTGELFF | TGTGCCAGCAGCCACCTCTGGTCTAGCGGAACCGGGGAGCTGTTTTTT
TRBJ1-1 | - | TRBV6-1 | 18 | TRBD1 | CASSGPEGRGQLGTEAFF | TGTGCCAGCAGTGGCCCCGAGGGCAGGGGGCAATTGGGCACTGAAGCTTTCTTT
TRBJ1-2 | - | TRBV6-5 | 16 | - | CASSYRGGRTNYGYTF | TGTGCCAGCAGTTACAGGGGTGGCAGGACCAACTATGGCTACACCTTC
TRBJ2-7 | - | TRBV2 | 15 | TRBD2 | CASSSNGLAGAEQYF | TGTGCCAGCAGTTCTAATGGGCTAGCGGGGGCCGAGCAGTACTTC
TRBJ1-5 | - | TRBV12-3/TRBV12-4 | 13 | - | CASSLNSNQPQHF | TGTGCCAGCAGTTTAAATAGCAATCAGCCCCAGCATTTT
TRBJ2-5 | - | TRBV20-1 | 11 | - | CSAWARETQYF | TGCAGTGCTTGGGCCCGGGAGACCCAGTACTTC
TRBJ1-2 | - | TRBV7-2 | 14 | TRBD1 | CASSLQTGPDGYTF | TGTGCCAGCAGCTTACAGACAGGGCCCGATGGCTACACCTTC
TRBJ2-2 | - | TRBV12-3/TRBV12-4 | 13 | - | CASSALNTGELFF | TGTGCCAGCAGTGCCTTGAACACCGGGGAGCTGTTTTTT
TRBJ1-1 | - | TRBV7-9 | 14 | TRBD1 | CASSLAGGHTEAFF | TGTGCCAGCAGCTTAGCAGGGGGCCACACTGAAGCTTTCTTT
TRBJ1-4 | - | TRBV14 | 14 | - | CASSQLEGGEKLFF | TGTGCCAGCAGCCAATTGGAGGGCGGGGAAAAACTGTTTTTT
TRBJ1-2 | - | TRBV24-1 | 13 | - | CATSDPGRFSYTF | TGTGCCACCAGTGATCCAGGGAGGTTCAGCTACACCTTC
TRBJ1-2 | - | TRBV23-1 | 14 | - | CASRGGVFNYGYTF | TGCGCCAGCCGGGGGGGGGTTTTCAACTATGGCTACACCTTC
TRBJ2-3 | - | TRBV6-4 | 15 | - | CASSVEPVITDTQYF | TGTGCCAGCAGTGTTGAGCCTGTGATCACAGATACGCAGTATTTT
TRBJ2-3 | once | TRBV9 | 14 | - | CASSSWTSTDTQYF | TGTGCCAGCAGCTCCTGGACTAGCACAGATACGCAGTATTTT
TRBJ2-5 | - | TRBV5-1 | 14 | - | CASSYEGGQETQYF | TGCGCCAGCAGCTACGAGGGGGGGCAGGAGACCCAGTACTTC
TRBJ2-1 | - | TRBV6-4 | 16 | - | CASSESGAGAYNEQFF | TGTGCCAGCAGTGAGAGCGGAGCTGGTGCCTACAATGAGCAGTTCTTC
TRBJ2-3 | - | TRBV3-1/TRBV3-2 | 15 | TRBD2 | CASSRPGTSGDTQYF | TGTGCCAGCAGCCGTCCCGGGACTAGCGGAGATACGCAGTATTTT
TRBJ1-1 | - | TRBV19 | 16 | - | CASSIEGPLWNTEAFF | TGTGCCAGTAGTATAGAGGGTCCCCTTTGGAACACTGAAGCTTTCTTT
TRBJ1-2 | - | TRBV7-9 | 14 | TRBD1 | CASSRQGVSYGYTF | TGTGCCAGCAGTCGACAGGGGGTTAGCTATGGCTACACCTTC
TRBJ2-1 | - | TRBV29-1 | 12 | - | CSVVLILPEQFF | TGCAGCGTTGTACTAATCCTCCCTGAGCAGTTCTTC
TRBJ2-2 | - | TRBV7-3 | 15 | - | CASSFNGVATGELFF | TGTGCCAGCAGCTTTAACGGGGTTGCCACCGGGGAGCTGTTTTTT
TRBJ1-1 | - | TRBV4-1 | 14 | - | CASSQGVVDTEAFF | TGCGCCAGCAGCCAAGGCGTGGTGGACACTGAAGCTTTCTTT
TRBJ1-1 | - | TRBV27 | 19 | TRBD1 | CASSTSYPSRGQGTTEAFF | TGTGCCAGCAGCACTTCCTACCCATCCCGGGGACAGGGAACTACTGAAGCTTTCTTT
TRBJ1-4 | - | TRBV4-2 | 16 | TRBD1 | CASSQALGQVGEKLFF | TGTGCCAGCAGCCAAGCTCTAGGACAGGTGGGGGAAAAACTGTTTTTT